Here is one T cell receptor beta chain with its context. The entry originates in a study of T cell responses to AZD1222 COVID-19 vaccine. Here immunoSEQ multiplex PCR was the method, and the copy in TCRdb shows in-frame clones only, minus some. The sample consists of about 75,000 clones, about nine tenths of them appearing once. The ends lost 6 bases at V and 5 bases at J; junction bases unmatched: 10. The germline V gene encodes CDR1 MNHEY and CDR2 SVGAGI. This CDR3 is built from 15 residues. V and J are TRBV6-5 and TRBJ2-5, with 9 bases that match TRBD1. The starting material was peripheral blood, obtained 28 days after the second dose of the MenACWY control vaccine. The sequence was obtained from an adult who received the MenACWY meningococcal vaccine as a control. The chain's CDR3 is CASSLTGGSAETQYF. Here the CDR3 DNA reads TGTGCCAGCAGCTTAACAGGGGGCTCAGCGGAGACCCAGTACTTC.